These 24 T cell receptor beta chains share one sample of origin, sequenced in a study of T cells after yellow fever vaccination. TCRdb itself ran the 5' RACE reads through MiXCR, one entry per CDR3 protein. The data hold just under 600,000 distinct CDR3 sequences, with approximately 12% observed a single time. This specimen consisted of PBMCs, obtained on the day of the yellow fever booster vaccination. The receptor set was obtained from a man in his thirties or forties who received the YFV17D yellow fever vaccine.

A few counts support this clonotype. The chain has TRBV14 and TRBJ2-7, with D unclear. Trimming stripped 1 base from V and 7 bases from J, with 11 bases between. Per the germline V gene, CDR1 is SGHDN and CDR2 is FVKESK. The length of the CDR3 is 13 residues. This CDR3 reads CASSQGVIGEQYF. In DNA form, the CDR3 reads TGTGCCAGCAGCCAAGGAGTCATCGGAGAGCAGTACTTC.

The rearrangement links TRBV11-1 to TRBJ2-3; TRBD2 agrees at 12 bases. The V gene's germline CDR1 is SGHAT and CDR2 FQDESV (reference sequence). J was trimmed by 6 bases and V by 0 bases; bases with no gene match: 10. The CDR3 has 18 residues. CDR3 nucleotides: TGTGCCAGCAGCTTAGCGCTAGGGACGACTAGCGGGAGTGATACGCAGTATTTT. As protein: CASSLALGTTSGSDTQYF.

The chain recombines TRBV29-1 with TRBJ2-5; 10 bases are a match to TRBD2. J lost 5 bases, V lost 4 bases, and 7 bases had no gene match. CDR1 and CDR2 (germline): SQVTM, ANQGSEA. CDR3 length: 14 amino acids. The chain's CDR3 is CSVVSGRAGETQYF. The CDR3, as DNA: TGCAGCGTTGTAAGCGGGAGGGCCGGTGAGACCCAGTACTTC.

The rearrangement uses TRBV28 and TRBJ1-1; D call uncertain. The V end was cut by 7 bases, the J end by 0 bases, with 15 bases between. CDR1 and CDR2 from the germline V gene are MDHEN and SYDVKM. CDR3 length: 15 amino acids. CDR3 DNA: TGTGCCAGCACTCTTCGTAGCGGGATGAACACTGAAGCTTTCTTT. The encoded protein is CASTLRSGMNTEAFF.

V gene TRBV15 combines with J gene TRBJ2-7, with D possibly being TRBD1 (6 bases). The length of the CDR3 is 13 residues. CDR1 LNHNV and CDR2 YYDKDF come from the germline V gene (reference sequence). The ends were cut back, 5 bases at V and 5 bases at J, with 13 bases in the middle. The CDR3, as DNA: TGTGCCACCAGCGTACGACAGGTGGACGAGCAGTACTTC. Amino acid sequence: CATSVRQVDEQYF.

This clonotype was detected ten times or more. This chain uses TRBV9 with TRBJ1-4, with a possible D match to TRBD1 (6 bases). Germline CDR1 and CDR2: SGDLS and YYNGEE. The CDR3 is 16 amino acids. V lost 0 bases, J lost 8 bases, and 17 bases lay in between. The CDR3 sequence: CASSVGGGGAEEKLFF. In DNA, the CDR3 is TGTGCCAGCAGCGTAGGAGGGGGGGGCGCAGAAGAAAAACTGTTTTTT.

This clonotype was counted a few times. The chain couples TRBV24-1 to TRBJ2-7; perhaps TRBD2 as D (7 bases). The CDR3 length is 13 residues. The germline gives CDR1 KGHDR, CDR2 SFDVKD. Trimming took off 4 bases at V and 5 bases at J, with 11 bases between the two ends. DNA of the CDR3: TGTGCCACCAGTGACAGGGAGGGGGACGAGCAGTACTTC. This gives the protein CATSDREGDEQYF.

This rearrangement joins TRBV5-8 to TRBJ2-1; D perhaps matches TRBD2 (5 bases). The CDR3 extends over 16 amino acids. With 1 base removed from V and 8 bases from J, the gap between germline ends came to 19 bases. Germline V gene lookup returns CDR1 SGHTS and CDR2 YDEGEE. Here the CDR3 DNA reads TGTGCCAGCAGCTTGAGTTCGGTGCGGGCCATCGATGAGCAGTTCTTC. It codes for CASSLSSVRAIDEQFF.

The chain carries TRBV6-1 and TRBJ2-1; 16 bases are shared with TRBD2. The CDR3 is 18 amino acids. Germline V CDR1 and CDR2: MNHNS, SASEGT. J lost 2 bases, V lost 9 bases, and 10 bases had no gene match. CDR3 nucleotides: TGTGCCAGTCGTCGGGGACTAGCGGGAGGGCATACCTACAATGAGCAGTTCTTC. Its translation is CASRRGLAGGHTYNEQFF.

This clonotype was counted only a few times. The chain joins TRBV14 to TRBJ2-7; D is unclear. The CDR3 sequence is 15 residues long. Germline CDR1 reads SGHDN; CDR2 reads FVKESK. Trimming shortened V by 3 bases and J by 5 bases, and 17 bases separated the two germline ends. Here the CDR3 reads CASSHPSIKDDEQYF. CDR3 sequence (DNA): TGTGCCAGCAGCCACCCCTCTATCAAGGACGACGAGCAGTACTTC.

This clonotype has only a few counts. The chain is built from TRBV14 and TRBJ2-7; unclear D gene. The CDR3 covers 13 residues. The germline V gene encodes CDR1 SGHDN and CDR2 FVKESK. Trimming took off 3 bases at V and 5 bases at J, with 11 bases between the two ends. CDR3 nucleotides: TGTGCCAGCAGCCACCTCTCGGGTGACGAGCAGTACTTC. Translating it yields CASSHLSGDEQYF.

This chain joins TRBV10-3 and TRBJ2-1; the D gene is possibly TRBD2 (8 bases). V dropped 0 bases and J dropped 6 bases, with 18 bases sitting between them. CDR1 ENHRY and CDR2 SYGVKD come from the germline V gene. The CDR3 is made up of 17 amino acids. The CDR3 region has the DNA TGTGCCATCAGTGAGTCCCCAGGGGGGACTAGGTTCAATGAGCAGTTCTTC. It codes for CAISESPGGTRFNEQFF.

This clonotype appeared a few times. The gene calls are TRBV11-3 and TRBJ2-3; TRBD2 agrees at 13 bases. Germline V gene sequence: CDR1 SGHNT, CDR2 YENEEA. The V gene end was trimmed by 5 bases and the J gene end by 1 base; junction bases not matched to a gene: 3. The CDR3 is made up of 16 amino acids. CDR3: CASSRTSGRGTDTQYF. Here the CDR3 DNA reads TGTGCCAGCAGCCGTACTAGCGGGAGGGGCACAGATACGCAGTATTTT.

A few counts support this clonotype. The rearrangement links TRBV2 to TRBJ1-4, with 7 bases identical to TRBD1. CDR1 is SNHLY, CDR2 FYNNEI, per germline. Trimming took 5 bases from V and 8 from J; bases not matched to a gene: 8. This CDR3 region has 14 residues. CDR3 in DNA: TGTGCCAGCAGTCACAGGGGTAGTGGGGAAAAACTGTTTTTT. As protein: CASSHRGSGEKLFF.

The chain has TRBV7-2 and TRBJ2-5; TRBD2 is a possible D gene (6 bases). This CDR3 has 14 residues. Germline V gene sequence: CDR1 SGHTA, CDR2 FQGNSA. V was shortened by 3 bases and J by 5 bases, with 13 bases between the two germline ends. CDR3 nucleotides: TGTGCCAGCAGCTTCGCTCCTGGGGGGGAGACCCAGTACTTC. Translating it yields CASSFAPGGETQYF. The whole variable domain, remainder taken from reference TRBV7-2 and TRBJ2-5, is GAGVSQSPSNKVTEKGKDVELRCDPISGHTALYWYRQSLGQGLEFLIYFQGNSAPDKSGLPSDRFSAERTGGSVSTLTIQRTQQEDSAVYLCASSFAPGGETQYFGPGTRLLVL.

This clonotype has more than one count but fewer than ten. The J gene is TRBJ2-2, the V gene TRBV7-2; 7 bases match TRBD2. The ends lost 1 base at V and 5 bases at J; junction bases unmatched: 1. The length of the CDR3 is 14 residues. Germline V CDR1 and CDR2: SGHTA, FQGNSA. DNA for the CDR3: TGTGCCAGCAGCTTAGTGGGACTAACCGGGGAGCTGTTTTTT. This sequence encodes CASSLVGLTGELFF. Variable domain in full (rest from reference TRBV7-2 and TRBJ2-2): GAGVSQSPSNKVTEKGKDVELRCDPISGHTALYWYRQSLGQGLEFLIYFQGNSAPDKSGLPSDRFSAERTGGSVSTLTIQRTQQEDSAVYLCASSLVGLTGELFFGEGSRLTVL.

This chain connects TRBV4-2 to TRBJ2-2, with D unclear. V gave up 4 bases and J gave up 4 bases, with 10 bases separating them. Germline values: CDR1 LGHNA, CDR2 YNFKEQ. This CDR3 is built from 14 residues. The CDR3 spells CASSRTDSTGELFF. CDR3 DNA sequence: TGTGCCAGCAGCCGCACTGATAGCACCGGGGAGCTGTTTTTT.

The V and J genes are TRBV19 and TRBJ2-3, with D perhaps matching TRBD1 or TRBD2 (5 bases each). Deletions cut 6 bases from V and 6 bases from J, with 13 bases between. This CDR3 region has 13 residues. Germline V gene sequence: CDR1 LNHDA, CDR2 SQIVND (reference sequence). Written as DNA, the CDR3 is TGTGCCAGTAGGATTAGAGGGGAGGATACGCAGTATTTT. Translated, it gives CASRIRGEDTQYF.

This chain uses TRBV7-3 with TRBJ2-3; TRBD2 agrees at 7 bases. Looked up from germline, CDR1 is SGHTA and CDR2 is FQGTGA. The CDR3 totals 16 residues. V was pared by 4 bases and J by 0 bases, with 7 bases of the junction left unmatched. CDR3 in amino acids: CASSSRGSGSTDTQYF. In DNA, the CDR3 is TGTGCCAGCAGCTCCCGGGGTAGCGGGAGCACAGATACGCAGTATTTT.

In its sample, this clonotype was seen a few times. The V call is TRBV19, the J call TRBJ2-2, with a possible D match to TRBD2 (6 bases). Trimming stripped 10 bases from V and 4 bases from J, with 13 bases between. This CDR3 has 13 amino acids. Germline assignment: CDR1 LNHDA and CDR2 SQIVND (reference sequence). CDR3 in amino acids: CATPLGGTGELFF. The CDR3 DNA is TGTGCCACCCCCCTGGGAGGCACCGGGGAGCTGTTTTTT.

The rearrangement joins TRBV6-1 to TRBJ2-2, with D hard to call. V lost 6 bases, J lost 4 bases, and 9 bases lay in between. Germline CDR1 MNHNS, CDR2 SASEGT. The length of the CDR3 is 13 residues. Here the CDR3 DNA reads TGTGCCAGCAGGTCGGGCCTCACCGGGGAGCTGTTTTTT. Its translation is CASRSGLTGELFF.

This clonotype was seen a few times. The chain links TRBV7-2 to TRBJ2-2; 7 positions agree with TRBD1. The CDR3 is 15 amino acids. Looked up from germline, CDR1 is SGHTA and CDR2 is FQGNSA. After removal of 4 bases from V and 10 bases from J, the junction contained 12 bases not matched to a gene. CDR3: CASSSSRDSSKELFF. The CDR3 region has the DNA TGTGCCAGCAGCTCGTCCCGGGACAGTTCCAAGGAGCTGTTTTTT.

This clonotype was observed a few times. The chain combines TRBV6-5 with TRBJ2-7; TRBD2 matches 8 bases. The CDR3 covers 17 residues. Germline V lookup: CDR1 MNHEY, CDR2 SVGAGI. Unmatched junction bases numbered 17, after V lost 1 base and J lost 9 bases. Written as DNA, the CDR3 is TGTGCCAGCAGTTACTTAGGTGGAGCGGGAGTTACCTATGGGCAGTACTTC. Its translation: CASSYLGGAGVTYGQYF.

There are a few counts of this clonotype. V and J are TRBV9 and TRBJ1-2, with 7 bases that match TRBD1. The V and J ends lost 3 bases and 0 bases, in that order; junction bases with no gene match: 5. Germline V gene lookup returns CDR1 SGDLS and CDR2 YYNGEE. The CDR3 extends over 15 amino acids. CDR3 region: CASSARQGANYGYTF. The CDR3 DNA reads TGTGCCAGCAGCGCCAGACAGGGCGCTAACTATGGCTACACCTTC.